The present T cell receptor (beta chain) was sequenced within a study of identical twins. From the 5' RACE reads, TCRdb called clonotypes with MiXCR, one entry per CDR3 protein. The sample has about 810,000 distinct CDR3 sequences, around 12% seen once. CDR1 and CDR2 (germline): MNHEY, SVGEGT. The CDR3 consists of 13 residues. V was clipped by 3 bases and J by 7 bases, with 12 bases between them. Study-wide results and limits: Insertions were fewer in abundant cord blood beta clonotypes, whereas memory repertoires showed none of this pattern. In zero-insertion analyses, partial confounding could arise from invariant MAIT and iNKT cells. Weaker excess twin sharing was seen among beta out-of-frame sequences.

Of note for this clonotype: Its target is unknown.

The same data also went into a second study, on yellow fever vaccine responses in identical twins. Turning to that study: On the reported evidence, twins' vaccine T cell responses seemed partly convergent and partly personalized.

The V and J genes are TRBV6-2 or TRBV6-3 and TRBJ2-5; no firm D call. Specimen: PBMCs. The source of this sequence is a woman under 30 in good health. CDR3 nucleotides: TGTGCCAGCAGTTATGAAGCCGAGTGGACCCAGTACTTC. It translates to CASSYEAEWTQYF.